The 10 T cell receptor beta chains in this list originate from one sample, sequenced in a study of T cells expressing NK-cell markers. With the 5' RACE reads reprocessed, TCRdb shows one record per CDR3 protein and no DNA. The sample totals roughly 170,000 distinct CDR3 sequences; its top ten clones hold less than 20%. Sequencing was done on a sample of blood T cells: a sorted CD56 or NKG2C T cell subset, CD4+ or CD8+ T cells, or bulk PBMC T cells (not recorded which). Receptors were obtained from a woman between 18 and 75 years old in good health.

This sequence joins TRBV5-1 and TRBJ2-1; TCRdb's D gene call, TRBD1, goes unchecked for lack of DNA. The CDR3 has 16 amino acids. The germline V gene encodes CDR1 SGHRS and CDR2 YFSETQ. The CDR3 loop reads CASSASSTGGGNEQFF.

V is TRBV20-1 and J is TRBJ2-7. Looked up from germline, CDR1 is DFQATT and CDR2 is SNEGSKA (reference sequence). This CDR3 is 12 amino acids long. This CDR3 is CSARIERHEQYF.

The rearrangement joins TRBV29-1 to TRBJ2-3; no DNA is available, so the TRBD2 call from TCRdb remains unchecked. Germline V gene lookup returns CDR1 SQVTM and CDR2 ANQGSEA. The CDR3 totals 13 residues. The CDR3 sequence: CSGTRGGEDTQYF.

The chain has TRBV5-1 and TRBJ2-1. This CDR3 contains 16 residues. Per germline, CDR1 SGHRS and CDR2 YFSETQ. The CDR3 loop is CASSSGLLSSYNEQFF.

The chain links TRBV5-1 to TRBJ1-2; TCRdb's D call of TRBD1 is untestable without DNA. CDR1 is SGHRS and CDR2 is YFSETQ in the germline V gene. CDR3 length: 15 amino acids. The CDR3 sequence: CASRVSTEPNYGYTF.

The chain recombines TRBV5-1 with TRBJ2-2. Germline V gene data show CDR1 as SGHRS and CDR2 as YFSETQ. The CDR3 loop spans 11 amino acids. CDR3: CASSIDRELFF.

The J gene is TRBJ2-1, the V gene TRBV7-4; there is no DNA to check the TCRdb D call of TRBD2. The CDR3 loop spans 16 amino acids. Germline V gene sequence: CDR1 SGHVT, CDR2 SQSDAQ. The CDR3 protein is CASSLGGSGTYNEQFF.

V usage is TRBV19 and J usage is TRBJ2-6; there is no DNA to check the TCRdb D call of TRBD2. This CDR3 region has 14 residues. Germline-derived CDR1 and CDR2 are LNHDA and SQIVND (reference sequence). The CDR3: CASTERRAPNVLTF. The variable domain in full, completed from reference TRBV19 and TRBJ2-6, reads DGGITQSPKYLFRKEGQNVTLSCEQNLNHDAMYWYRQDPGQGLRLIYYSQIVNDFQKGDIAEGYSVSREKKESFPLTVTSAQKNPTAFYLCASTERRAPNVLTFGAGSRLTVL.

CDR3: CASSQGTSVHNEQFF. The chain is built from TRBV3-1 and TRBJ2-1; there is no DNA to check the TCRdb D call of TRBD2. The CDR3 has 15 residues. In germline, CDR1 is LGHDT, CDR2 YNNKEL (reference sequence).

The chain links TRBV20-1 to TRBJ1-3; TCRdb names TRBD1, which stays unverified in the absence of DNA. The CDR3 loop spans 13 amino acids. Germline V gene lookup returns CDR1 DFQATT and CDR2 SNEGSKA (reference sequence). CDR3 in amino acids: CSAKDRVRNTIYF.